This TCR beta chain was recovered during a study of cytomegalovirus exposure and HLA in healthy donors. Looking at the study overall: An early release of data contained about 85 million unique TCRs, which came from HLA-typed donors.

This clone was detected only once. The antigen is not known. Germline CDR1 is SGHRS and CDR2 is YFSETQ. V lost 0 bases to trimming and J lost 5 bases, with 11 bases between them. CDR3 length: 14 amino acids. Study-wide results and caveats: The analysis excluded some indistinguishable V segments, including TRBV6-2 and TRBV6-3. An Asian-associated ancestry cluster reportedly showed fewer N-insertions than the approximately 700-donor mean in a later analysis.

It was with 60 Vbeta and 13 Jbeta primers that the PCR ran. Some clones are missing from TCRdb's copy, which holds only in-frame ones; the method was immunoSEQ multiplex PCR. The sample yields 90,000 to 120,000 clones, 70% to 80% seen once. This receptor was taken from a man aged 18 to 29 in good health and CMV-seronegative. The sample taken for sequencing was PBMCs. The V and J genes are TRBV5-1 and TRBJ2-5; no reliable D call. The CDR3 here is CASSLVAGSETQYF. The CDR3 nucleotides are TGCGCCAGCAGCTTGGTGGCAGGTAGTGAGACCCAGTACTTC.